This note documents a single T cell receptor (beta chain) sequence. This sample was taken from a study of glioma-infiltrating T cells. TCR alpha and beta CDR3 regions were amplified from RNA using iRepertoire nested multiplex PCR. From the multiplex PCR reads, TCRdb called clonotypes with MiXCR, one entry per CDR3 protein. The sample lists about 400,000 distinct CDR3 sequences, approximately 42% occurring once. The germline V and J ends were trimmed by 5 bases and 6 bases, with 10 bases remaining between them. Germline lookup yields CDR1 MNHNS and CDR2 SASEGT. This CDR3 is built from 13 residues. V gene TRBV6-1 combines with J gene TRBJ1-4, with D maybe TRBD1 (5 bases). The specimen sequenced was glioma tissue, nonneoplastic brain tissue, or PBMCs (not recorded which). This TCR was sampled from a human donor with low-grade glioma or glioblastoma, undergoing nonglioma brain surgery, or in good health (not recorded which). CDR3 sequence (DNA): TGTGCCAGCAGTCCAGGGACCCATGAAAAACTGTTTTTT. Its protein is CASSPGTHEKLFF.